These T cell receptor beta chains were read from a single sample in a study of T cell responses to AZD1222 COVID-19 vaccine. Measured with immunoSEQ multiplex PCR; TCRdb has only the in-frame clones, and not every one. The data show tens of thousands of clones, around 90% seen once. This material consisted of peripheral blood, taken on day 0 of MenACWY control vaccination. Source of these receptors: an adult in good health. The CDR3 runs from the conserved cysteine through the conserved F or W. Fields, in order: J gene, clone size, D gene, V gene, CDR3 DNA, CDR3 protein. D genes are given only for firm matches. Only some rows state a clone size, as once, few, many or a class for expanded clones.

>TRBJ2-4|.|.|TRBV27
TGTGCCAGCAGGCCAGCCGGAACCAAAAACATTCAGTACTTC
CASRPAGTKNIQYF
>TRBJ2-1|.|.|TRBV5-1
TGCGCCAGCAGCTTGGCGGGCAGGGCGGCCGGGGAGCAGTTCTTC
CASSLAGRAAGEQFF
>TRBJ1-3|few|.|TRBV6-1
TGTGCCAGCAGTGACAGGGGTTATTCTGGAAACACCATATATTTT
CASSDRGYSGNTIYF
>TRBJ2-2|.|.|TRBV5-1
TGCGCCAGCAGCTTGGTCACCGGGTTGGGGACCGGGGAGCTGTTTTTT
CASSLVTGLGTGELFF
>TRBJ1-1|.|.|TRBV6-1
TGTGCCAGCAGTGAAGACGGGGGGCTGGCTGAAGCTTTCTTT
CASSEDGGLAEAFF
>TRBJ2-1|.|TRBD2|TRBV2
TGTGCCAGCAGAGGACTAGCGGGAGTAAATGAGCAGTTCTTC
CASRGLAGVNEQFF
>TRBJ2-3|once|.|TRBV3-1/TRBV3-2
TGTGCCAGCAGCCTCCGGACAGCCACAGATACGCAGTATTTT
CASSLRTATDTQYF
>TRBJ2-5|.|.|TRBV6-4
TGTGCCAGTGGCATCCAGGGGTCGTTGGGGGAGACCCAGTACTTC
CASGIQGSLGETQYF
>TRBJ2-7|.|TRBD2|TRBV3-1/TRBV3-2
TGTGCCAGCAGCCATTCCGGCGGGGGGGACGAGCAGTACTTC
CASSHSGGGDEQYF
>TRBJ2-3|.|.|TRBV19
TGTGCCAGTAGTATGCTGGGGGGACGGGGTACAGATACGCAGTATTTT
CASSMLGGRGTDTQYF
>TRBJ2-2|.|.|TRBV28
TGTGCCAGCAGTTTAAATGCCCACGGGAACACCGGGGAGCTGTTTTTT
CASSLNAHGNTGELFF
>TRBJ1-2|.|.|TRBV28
TGTGCCAGCACAGGCGGGGGGCTGGTTGGCTACACCTTC
CASTGGGLVGYTF
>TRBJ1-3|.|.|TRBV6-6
TGTGCCAGCAGTCGGAACTTCAACTCTGGAAACACCATATATTTT
CASSRNFNSGNTIYF
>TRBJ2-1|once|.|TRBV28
TGTGCCAGCAGTTCCCCGAGGGCTTCCCCCTACAATGAGCAGTTCTTC
CASSSPRASPYNEQFF
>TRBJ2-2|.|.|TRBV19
TGTGCCAGTAGTCCCCGAGGGGACACCGGGGAGCTGTTTTTT
CASSPRGDTGELFF
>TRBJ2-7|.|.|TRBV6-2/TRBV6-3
TGTGCCAGCAGCCTACGGGCCACGGGGGTCGAGCAGTACTTC
CASSLRATGVEQYF
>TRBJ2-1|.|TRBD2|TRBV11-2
TGTGCCAGCAGCTTAGGGGCTAGCGGGCCCTTAGATGAGCAGTTCTTC
CASSLGASGPLDEQFF
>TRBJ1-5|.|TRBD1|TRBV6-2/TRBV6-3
TGTGCCAGCACCCCAGGGGGAACAAGTAGCAATCAGCCCCAGCATTTT
CASTPGGTSSNQPQHF
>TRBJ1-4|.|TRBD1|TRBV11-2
TGTGCCAGCAGCCAGACAGGGCCGTATGAAAAACTGTTTTTT
CASSQTGPYEKLFF
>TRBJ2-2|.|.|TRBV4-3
TGCGCCAGCAGCCAAGATAGGCTAGGGGGGTTCGCGAACACCGGGGAGCTGTTTTTT
CASSQDRLGGFANTGELFF
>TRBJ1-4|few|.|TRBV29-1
TGCAGCGTGTCAACAGGTGCAACTAATGAAAAACTGTTTTTT
CSVSTGATNEKLFF
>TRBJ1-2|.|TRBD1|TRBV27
TGTGCCAGCAGCCGGGACAGGGGAAGAGGCTACACCTTC
CASSRDRGRGYTF
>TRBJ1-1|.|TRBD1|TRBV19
TGTGCCAGTAGTAATCAGGGGGCGGTTGAAGCTTTCTTT
CASSNQGAVEAFF
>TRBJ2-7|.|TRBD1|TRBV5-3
TGTGCCAGAAGCCCCGACCCGGACAGGGGAAGCGAGCAGTACTTC
CARSPDPDRGSEQYF
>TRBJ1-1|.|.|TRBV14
TGTGCCAGCAGCCAAGTCGGGGGAGGGTATACTGAAGCTTTCTTT
CASSQVGGGYTEAFF
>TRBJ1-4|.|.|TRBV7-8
TGTGCCAGCAGCTCCACAGGGAGAAGTGAAAAACTGTTTTTT
CASSSTGRSEKLFF
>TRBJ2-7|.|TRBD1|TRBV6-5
TGTGCCAGCAGCGCCGAAAGGGGGACAGGGCGCGAGCAGTACTTC
CASSAERGTGREQYF
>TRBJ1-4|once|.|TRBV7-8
TGTGCCAGCAGCCCCCTTACCGACCGGGAAAAACTGTTTTTT
CASSPLTDREKLFF
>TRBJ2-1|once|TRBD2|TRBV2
TGTGCCAGGAGGGGGACTAGCGGGAGTGGGGTCAATGAGCAGTTCTTC
CARRGTSGSGVNEQFF
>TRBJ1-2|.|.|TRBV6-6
TGTGCCAGCAGGCGACAGGAGGGGAATGGCTACACCTTC
CASRRQEGNGYTF
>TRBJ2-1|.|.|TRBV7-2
TGTGCCAGCAGCCCCTCCCCCGGGGGAAACTACAATGAGCAGTTCTTC
CASSPSPGGNYNEQFF
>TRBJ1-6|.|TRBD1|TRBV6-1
TGTGCCAGCAGTACCTGGACAGGGGACACTTCACCCCTCCACTTT
CASSTWTGDTSPLHF
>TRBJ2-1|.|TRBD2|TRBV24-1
TGTGCCACCAGTGACCCACTAGCGGGAGATAACAATGAGCAGTTCTTC
CATSDPLAGDNNEQFF
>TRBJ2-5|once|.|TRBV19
TGTGCCAGTAGTTCCTACGTAGGCAACGGGTTGGAGACCCAGTACTTC
CASSSYVGNGLETQYF
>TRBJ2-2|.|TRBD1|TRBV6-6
TGTGCCAGCCTACAGGGGGCGACCACCGGGGAGCTGTTTTTT
CASLQGATTGELFF
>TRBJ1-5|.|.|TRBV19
TGTGCCACCTCCCCTGATGGGAATCAGCCCCAGCATTTT
CATSPDGNQPQHF
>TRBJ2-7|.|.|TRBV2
TGTGCCAGCAGTGACAGTGCTAACTCCAACGAGCAGTACTTC
CASSDSANSNEQYF
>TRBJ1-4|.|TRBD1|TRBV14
TGTGCCACCAGACGGGACAGGGGGCCGCCAACTAATGAAAAACTGTTTTTT
CATRRDRGPPTNEKLFF
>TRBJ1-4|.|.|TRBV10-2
TGCGCCAGCAGTGAATCCGGGAATGAAAAACTGTTTTTT
CASSESGNEKLFF
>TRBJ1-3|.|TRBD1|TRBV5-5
TGTGCCAGCAGCCTGACAGGGCGGAACACCATATATTTT
CASSLTGRNTIYF
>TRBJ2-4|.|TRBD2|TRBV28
TGTGCCAGCAGAAGGCGGGAGGGCCGGGTGGACATTCAGTACTTC
CASRRREGRVDIQYF
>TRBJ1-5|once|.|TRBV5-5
TGTGCCAGCAGCGGGGCACCTAATCAGCCCCAGCATTTT
CASSGAPNQPQHF
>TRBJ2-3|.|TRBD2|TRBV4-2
TGTGCCAGCAGCCAGCTTCAGACTAGCGGGAGGACAGATACGCAGTATTTT
CASSQLQTSGRTDTQYF
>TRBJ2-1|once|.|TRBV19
TGTGCCAGTAGTATCGGGCTAGCCATCGATGAGCAGTTCTTC
CASSIGLAIDEQFF
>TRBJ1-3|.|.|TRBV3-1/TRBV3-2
TGTGCCAGCTCATCTGGAAACACCATATATTTT
CASSSGNTIYF
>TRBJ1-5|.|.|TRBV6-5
TGTGCCAGCAGTTACTCTGGATTTAATCAGCCCCAGCATTTT
CASSYSGFNQPQHF